This record looks at one T cell receptor beta chain sequence and its context. The CDR3 totals 14 residues. Trimming cost V 3 bases and J 6 bases, with 13 bases left between them. This specimen belongs to a study of T-cell memory formation after mild COVID-19. MiXCR was run by TCRdb on the 5' RACE reads, yielding one entry per CDR3 protein. The sample comprises roughly 45,000 distinct CDR3 sequences, 25% to 35% of which are singletons, and roughly two fifths rests with the top ten. The rearrangement joins TRBV12-3 or TRBV12-4 to TRBJ2-3, with D perhaps matching TRBD2 (5 bases). Specimen: PBMCs or a T cell subset sorted from them (not recorded which). This receptor was obtained from a man between 18 and 29 years old who had mild COVID-19 (a few samples of this study predate the infection). Cell type and time point are not known. CDR3 amino acids: CASSLVQSGDTQYF. The CDR3 bases are TGTGCCAGCAGTTTGGTTCAGTCGGGGGATACGCAGTATTTT.